The clone carrying this T cell receptor beta chain has only a few counts. Its cognate antigen is unknown. PCR primers comprised 60 Vbeta and 13 Jbeta primers. The data were produced by immunoSEQ multiplex PCR, yet TCRdb's version contains in-frame clones alone and is incomplete. The data contain under 130,000 clones, 76% of them singletons. The germline V gene encodes CDR1 SNHLY and CDR2 FYNNEI. This CDR3 comprises 15 residues. V lost 2 bases, J lost 3 bases, and 13 bases lay in between. The sample belongs to a study of cytomegalovirus exposure and HLA in healthy donors. Study-wide points: There were several of the most significant clusters that appeared linked to common viral pathogens in a later analysis. TCR sequences were mostly rare, though some public TCRs occurred in many donors. A later analysis found that most CMV-associated TCR beta chains appeared HLA-restricted.

V and J are TRBV2 and TRBJ2-5; possibly TRBD2 for D (5 bases). Sequencing input: PBMCs. This sequence originates from a woman between 18 and 29 years old in good health and CMV-seropositive. CDR3 sequence reads: CASSEQTLLEETQYF. The DNA of the CDR3 is TGTGCCAGCAGTGAACAGACTTTACTAGAAGAGACCCAGTACTTC.